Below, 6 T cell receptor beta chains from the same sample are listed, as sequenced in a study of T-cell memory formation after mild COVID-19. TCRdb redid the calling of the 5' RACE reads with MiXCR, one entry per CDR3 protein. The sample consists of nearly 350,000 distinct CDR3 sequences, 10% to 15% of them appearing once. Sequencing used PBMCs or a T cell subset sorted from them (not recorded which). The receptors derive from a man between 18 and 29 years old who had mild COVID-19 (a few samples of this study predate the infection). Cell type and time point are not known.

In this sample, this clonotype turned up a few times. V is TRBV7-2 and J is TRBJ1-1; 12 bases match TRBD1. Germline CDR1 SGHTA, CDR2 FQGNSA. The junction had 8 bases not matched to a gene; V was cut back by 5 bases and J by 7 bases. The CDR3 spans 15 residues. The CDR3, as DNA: TGTGCCAGCAGCACGCAGGGACAGGGGGCGAATGAAGCTTTCTTT. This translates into CASSTQGQGANEAFF.

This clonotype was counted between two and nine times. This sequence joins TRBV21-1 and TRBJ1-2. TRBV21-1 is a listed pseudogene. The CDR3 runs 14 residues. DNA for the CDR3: TGTGCCAGCAGCATTCAACAGACCTACTATGGCTACACCTTC. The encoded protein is CASSIQQTYYGYTF.

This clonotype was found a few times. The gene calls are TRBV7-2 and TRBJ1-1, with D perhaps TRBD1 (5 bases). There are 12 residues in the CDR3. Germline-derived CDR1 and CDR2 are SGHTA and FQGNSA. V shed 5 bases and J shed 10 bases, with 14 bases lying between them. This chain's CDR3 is CASSPGGLGAFF. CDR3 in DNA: TGTGCCAGCAGCCCCGGGGGATTGGGAGCTTTCTTT. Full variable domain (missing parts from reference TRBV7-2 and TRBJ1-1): GAGVSQSPSNKVTEKGKDVELRCDPISGHTALYWYRQSLGQGLEFLIYFQGNSAPDKSGLPSDRFSAERTGGSVSTLTIQRTQQEDSAVYLCASSPGGLGAFFGQGTRLTVV.

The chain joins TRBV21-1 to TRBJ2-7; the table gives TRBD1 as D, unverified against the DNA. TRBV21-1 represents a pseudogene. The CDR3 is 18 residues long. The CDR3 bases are TGTGCCAGCAGCAAAGAGGTCGGCAGGGGGGGGACCTCCTACGAGCAGTACGTC. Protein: CASSKEVGRGGTSYEQYV.

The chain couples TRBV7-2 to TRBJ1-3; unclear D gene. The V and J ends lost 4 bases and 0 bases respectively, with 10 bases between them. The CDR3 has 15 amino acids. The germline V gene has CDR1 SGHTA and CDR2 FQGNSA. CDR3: CASSSTVRSGNTIYF. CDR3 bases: TGTGCCAGCAGCTCGACTGTCCGCTCTGGAAACACCATATATTTT.

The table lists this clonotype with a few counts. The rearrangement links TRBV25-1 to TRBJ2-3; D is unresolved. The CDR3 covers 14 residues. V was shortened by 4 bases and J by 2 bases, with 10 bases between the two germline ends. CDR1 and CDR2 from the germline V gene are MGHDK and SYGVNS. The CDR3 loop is CASSVSPSTDTQYF. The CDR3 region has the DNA TGTGCCAGCAGTGTCTCACCGTCCACAGATACGCAGTATTTT.